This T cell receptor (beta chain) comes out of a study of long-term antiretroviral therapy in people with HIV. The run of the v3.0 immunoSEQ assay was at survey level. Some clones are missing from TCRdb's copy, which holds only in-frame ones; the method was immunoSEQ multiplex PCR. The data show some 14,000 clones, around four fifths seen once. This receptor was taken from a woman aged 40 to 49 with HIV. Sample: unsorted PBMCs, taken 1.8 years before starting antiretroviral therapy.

This chain's CDR3 is CASSIWGAGGLSNQPQHF. For the CDR3, the DNA is TGTGCCAGTAGTATTTGGGGGGCAGGGGGCCTTAGCAATCAGCCCCAGCATTTT. V and J are TRBV19 and TRBJ1-5; TRBD1 aligns across 8 bases. This CDR3 is 18 amino acids long. Germline lookup yields CDR1 LNHDA and CDR2 SQIVND (reference sequence). Trimming took 3 bases from V and 0 from J; bases not matched to a gene: 10.